This T cell receptor (beta chain) was retrieved from a study of beta chain features in type 1 diabetes (dated by TCRdb to the late 2010s). About the investigation overall: No differences in mean age, gender distribution, total cell number or subset yield were found between patients and healthy donors. Across all samples, fewer than 130 million sorted cells were examined, and cell number per subset correlated strongly with RNA yield. In the study, recently diagnosed type 1 diabetes patients and matched healthy donors were compared on the TCRB repertoires of their sorted circulating CD4+ T cell subsets. Whereas all 30 or so donors provided naive and central memory subsets, regulatory and stem cell-like memory subsets were isolated from just 8 patients and roughly 8 healthy donors.

Each donor gave one peripheral blood draw, averaging around 0.11 L, which was collected into heparinised tubes. Naive, central memory, regulatory and stem cell-like memory CD4+ T cells were sorted on a BD FACSAria II using a panel including CD45RO, CCR7, CD25, CD127, CD95 and CD27. A purity above 95% was achieved for all sorted populations. PBMCs were separated immediately by Lymphoprep density gradient centrifugation and were stained directly, without being cultured. So that batch effects would be minimized, each experiment stained and sorted samples in pairs, pairing one healthy donor with one patient. The High Capacity cDNA Reverse Transcription Kit was used to reverse transcribe all of the isolated RNA, meaning that expressed TCRB transcripts were what got sequenced. Deep immunoSEQ sequencing was applied to naive, central memory and regulatory T cell samples, giving an average of around 3.8 million total reads per sample. Sorted cells were lysed in RLT buffer, and RNA was extracted using DNase-treated RNeasy Micro or Mini kits according to cell number. Each cell subset was processed on its own to prevent cross-contamination, while patient and healthy donor samples were processed together. TCRB sequences were amplified from cDNA with the immunoSEQ multiplex PCR, producing 87-bp fragments spanning the CDR3 region. Amplicons were sequenced on the Illumina HiSeq platform. As for how the authors treated the data: Synthetic template baselines were used to correct PCR bias computationally, reads within Hamming distance 2 were collapsed, and singletons that could not be merged were discarded. Reads were aligned against IMGT to assign V, D and J genes, CDR3 length and insertions or deletions at six rearrangement sites. Within each subset, clonotype counts were normalized to sorted cell number, and only after that were true diversity and Gini coefficients computed with the tcR R package. The overlap coefficient, calculated on TCRB nucleotide sequences, was used to quantify repertoire sharing. Out-of-frame TCRB sequences from naive cells were analyzed as a proxy for the pre-selection repertoire. TCRdb provides this immuneACCESS table in a form limited to in-frame rearrangements. Some clones are lacking; in checked studies, under half of them reflect an unresolved V gene, and why the rest are absent is not known. The V and J calls and the clone size are those of that table, but D and trimming were determined from the DNA. This sample comprises under 850,000 clones, 13% of them detected only once. The ten largest clones capture less than 0.025% of the sample.

There are 15 amino acids in the CDR3, from cysteine to phenylalanine inclusive. Of all the DNA, just the CDR3 is kept, 45 bases in frame from base 1. The V end loses 5 bases and the J end loses 2 bases, and a stretch of 14 bases separates them. The germline V gene yields SGHTA for CDR1 and FQGTGA for CDR2. The research as a whole found: Naive, central memory and regulatory TCRB repertoires appeared to be more similar among patients than among healthy donors. At VDJ recombination sites, patients with type 1 diabetes made fewer insertions and deleted more nucleotides, a pattern implying thymic rearrangement abnormalities. Because cDNA was sequenced instead of genomic DNA, activated cells with high expression could be over-represented, although the groups did not differ in activation or CD3 levels. Only small numbers of individuals were included in the HLA sub-analyses, which left unresolved whether HLA type had any influence on TCRB rearrangement. Shorter templates might be favored by PCR, yet because patient and control samples were amplified and corrected together, any such skew would affect both groups equally. A moderate but significant shortening of TCRB CDR3 length was observed in type 1 diabetes patients in all four CD4+ subsets.

A word on this clone: Its target antigen remains unknown. No much larger clonotype is one base removed from it; base qualities were not supplied.

The specimen sequenced was naive CD4+ T cells from blood. What this sample's cell subset or site label stands for: true naive CD4+ T cells. The receptor chain draws on TRBV7-3 and TRBJ2-3, with a tentative D call of TRBD1 or TRBD2, each matching 5 bases. This TCR was sampled from a man aged 18 to 35 with type 1 diabetes. The CDR3 reads as follows: CASSPVPGTTDTQYF. The sequenced DNA is TGTGCCAGCAGCCCCGTCCCGGGGACCACAGATACGCAGTATTTT.